The source of this T cell receptor (beta chain) is a study of blood T cell repertoires in COVID-19. Study-level information: The cDNA or gDNA used as material had been derived from T cells, B-cell-depleted T cells, or PBMCs.

Assay: immunoSEQ multiplex PCR; the TCRdb copy retains only in-frame clones and omits some. The table shows some 180,000 clones, with 75% to 90% occurring only once. Trimming shortened V by 6 bases and J by 4 bases, and 9 bases separated the two germline ends. The CDR3 is 12 residues long. V gene TRBV12-3 or TRBV12-4 combines with J gene TRBJ1-1; D is possibly TRBD1 (5 bases). Sequenced material: peripheral blood. The TCR sequence derives from a woman aged 55-70 years with acute or convalescent COVID-19. Written as DNA, the CDR3 is TGTGCCAGCAGGAACCAGGGCACTGAAGCTTTCTTT. It translates to CASRNQGTEAFF.